Each of the 9 T cell receptor beta chains below was sequenced from the same sample in a study of T cell repertoires in cytomegalovirus infection. TCRdb analysed the reads with MiXCR anew, one entry per CDR3 protein. Of fewer than 1,000,000 distinct CDR3 sequences listed, 31% were seen once; the top ten hold over 11%. Their antigens are not known. Sequenced material: cultured CD8+ T cells from PBMCs, taken from culture after CMV antigen stimulation. Receptors were obtained from a human donor in good health (CMV status not recorded). Some clones in this sample may be carry-over from other donors' samples.

The rearrangement uses TRBV18 and TRBJ2-4; D might be TRBD1 or TRBD2, each matching 5 bases. Germline CDR1 KGHSH, CDR2 LQKENI. The CDR3 is 16 residues long. The ends were cut back, 7 bases at V and 3 bases at J, with 19 bases in the middle. As DNA, the CDR3 is TGTGCCAGCTTACCCGAGAGGGGTGGGGACAAAAACATTCAGTACTTC. As protein: CASLPERGGDKNIQYF.

This clonotype was observed once. The rearrangement joins TRBV19 to TRBJ1-2; D unresolved. Trimming removed 4 bases at V and 6 bases at J, with 12 bases between. Germline V lookup: CDR1 LNHDA, CDR2 SQIVND (reference sequence). The CDR3 is 13 residues long. CDR3 sequence reads: CASSRTVQHGYTF. CDR3 nucleotide sequence: TGTGCCAGTAGTAGGACCGTGCAGCATGGCTACACCTTC.

The chain uses TRBV4-3 and TRBJ2-2; D is perhaps TRBD1 (6 bases). V lost 4 bases to trimming and J lost 1 base, with 10 bases between them. The CDR3 sequence is 15 residues long. Germline V CDR1 and CDR2: LGHNA, YSLEER. Here the CDR3 DNA reads TGCGCCAGCAGCCCCTGGACAGAGAACACCGGGGAGCTGTTTTTT. It specifies CASSPWTENTGELFF.

The chain has TRBV2 and TRBJ2-7, with TRBD2 matching over 7 bases. V lost 10 bases, J lost 6 bases, and 9 bases stayed unmatched. CDR3 length: 12 amino acids. Germline CDR1 SNHLY, CDR2 FYNNEI. The CDR3 loop reads CATFRGGLEQYF. CDR3 DNA: TGTGCCACCTTCCGGGGAGGGCTCGAGCAGTACTTC.

There are a few counts of this clonotype. The chain carries TRBV7-2 and TRBJ2-3; no clear D. Deletions cut 3 bases from V and 4 bases from J, with 20 bases between. Germline CDR1 SGHTA, CDR2 FQGNSA. The CDR3 consists of 17 residues. CDR3 coding DNA: TGTGCCAGCAGCTTTGGTCTCGTCTGGGTATCATCAGATACGCAGTATTTT. Its translation is CASSFGLVWVSSDTQYF.

The chain carries TRBV6-1 and TRBJ2-1; maybe TRBD2 (5 bases). This CDR3 has 13 residues. Germline V gene data show CDR1 as MNHNS and CDR2 as SASEGT. V lost 8 bases and J 0 bases, leaving 8 bases between the germline ends. CDR3 bases: TGTGCCAGCGGAGGCCCCTCCTACAATGAGCAGTTCTTC. It is translated as CASGGPSYNEQFF.

This clonotype was detected ten times or more. The chain recombines TRBV7-2 with TRBJ2-1; TRBD1 matches 7 bases. The CDR3 has 15 amino acids. CDR1 is SGHTA and CDR2 is FQGNSA in the germline V gene. The trim removed 5 bases at V and 8 bases at J, leaving 12 bases unmatched. In DNA, the CDR3 is TGTGCCAGCAGCCACCCCCGACAGGGCATGGATGAGCAGTTCTTC. Its protein product is CASSHPRQGMDEQFF.

This clonotype was observed a few times. This chain connects TRBV5-6 to TRBJ2-7, with 7 bases aligning to TRBD2. CDR1 is SGHDT and CDR2 is YYEEEE in the germline V gene. The CDR3 length is 15 residues. With 6 bases clipped from V and 3 bases from J, the junction kept 12 bases outside the gene matches. As DNA, the CDR3 is TGTGCCAGCACCGAGCGGGGCCGGGGATACTACGAGCAGTACGTC. This encodes CASTERGRGYYEQYV.

The chain links TRBV7-2 to TRBJ1-1; TRBD1 is a possible D gene (6 bases). The V and J ends lost 5 bases and 4 bases respectively, with 14 bases between them. The CDR3 is 14 residues long. Looked up from germline, CDR1 is SGHTA and CDR2 is FQGNSA. CDR3: CASSHFTGSTEAFF. DNA of the CDR3: TGTGCCAGCAGCCACTTTACAGGGTCCACTGAAGCTTTCTTT. The full variable domain, its missing parts supplied by reference TRBV7-2 and TRBJ1-1, is GAGVSQSPSNKVTEKGKDVELRCDPISGHTALYWYRQSLGQGLEFLIYFQGNSAPDKSGLPSDRFSAERTGGSVSTLTIQRTQQEDSAVYLCASSHFTGSTEAFFGQGTRLTVV.